Listed below are T cell receptor beta chains from one sample, sequenced in a study of shared T cell receptors in the human thymus. The repertoire was sequenced with immunoSEQ multiplex PCR; TCRdb's copy has only in-frame clones and lacks some. This sample has about 610,000 clones, with approximately 87% found just once. Another study also made use of these data, one on human thymus T cells.

Sequencing was carried out using thymocytes. All receptors derive from a boy less than two years old with a congenital heart defect. The CDR3 runs from the conserved cysteine through the conserved F or W. Fields, in order: V gene, D gene, J gene, clone size, CDR3 protein, CDR3 DNA. D genes are given only for firm matches. Only some rows state a clone size, as once, few, many or a class for expanded clones.

TRBV6-5	TRBD2	TRBJ2-1	NA	CASRSGRANEQFF	TGTGCCAGCAGAAGCGGGAGGGCCAATGAGCAGTTCTTC
TRBV4-3	NA	TRBJ2-1	few	CASSQGVEDSSYNEQFF	TGCGCCAGCAGTCAAGGAGTCGAGGATAGCTCCTACAATGAGCAGTTCTTC
TRBV6-6	TRBD1	TRBJ1-1	few	CASQGANTEAFF	TGTGCCAGCCAGGGGGCGAACACTGAAGCTTTCTTT
TRBV12-5	TRBD2	TRBJ2-5	NA	CASGSGTSGREGETQYF	TGTGCTAGTGGATCCGGGACTAGCGGGAGGGAGGGAGAGACCCAGTACTTC
TRBV2	NA	TRBJ1-1	NA	CASSELTGKGTEAFF	TGTGCCAGCAGTGAATTAACAGGGAAGGGCACTGAAGCTTTCTTT
TRBV19	TRBD2	TRBJ2-5	NA	CASSIGLAVGETQYF	TGTGCCAGTAGTATTGGGCTAGCGGTGGGGGAGACCCAGTACTTC
TRBV7-6	NA	TRBJ1-2	NA	CASSAPGHGYTF	TGTGCCAGCAGCGCGCCTGGGCATGGCTACACCTTC
TRBV7-6	TRBD1	TRBJ2-7	NA	CASSPTGTGKYEQYF	TGTGCCAGCAGCCCCACCGGGACAGGAAAGTACGAGCAGTACTTC
TRBV13	NA	TRBJ1-5	NA	CASSFLGGSNQPQHF	TGTGCCAGCAGCTTTCTAGGGGGAAGCAATCAGCCCCAGCATTTT
TRBV5-6	TRBD2	TRBJ2-7	NA	CASSWTSGTGAAYEQYF	TGTGCCAGCAGCTGGACTAGCGGGACAGGGGCCGCCTACGAGCAGTACTTC
TRBV15	NA	TRBJ2-5	NA	CATSRESGTQYF	TGTGCCACCAGCAGAGAGTCCGGGACCCAGTACTTC
TRBV5-1	TRBD2	TRBJ2-1	NA	CASSHRASGKNEQFF	TGCGCCAGCAGCCACCGAGCTAGCGGGAAGAATGAGCAGTTCTTC
TRBV7-8	TRBD2	TRBJ2-5	NA	CASSFLPPSSGSPPDKETQYF	TGTGCCAGCAGCTTCCTACCCCCATCTAGCGGGAGTCCGCCCGACAAAGAGACCCAGTACTTC
TRBV6-4	NA	TRBJ2-3	NA	CASSPRSSENTDTQYF	TGTGCCAGCAGTCCCAGGAGTAGCGAGAACACAGATACGCAGTATTTT
TRBV2	NA	TRBJ2-7	NA	CASRPGTGVFYEQYF	TGTGCCAGCAGGCCTGGGACTGGGGTCTTCTACGAGCAGTACTTC
TRBV4-3	NA	TRBJ2-7	NA	CASSQEGRVHEQYF	TGCGCCAGCAGCCAAGAGGGCAGGGTCCACGAGCAGTACTTC
TRBV9	TRBD1	TRBJ1-3	NA	CASSDWGQQSGNTIYF	TGTGCCAGCAGCGATTGGGGACAGCAATCTGGAAACACCATATATTTT
TRBV5-1	TRBD1	TRBJ2-7	NA	CASSSPPSSRTGSHEQYF	TGCGCCAGCAGCTCCCCCCCCTCGAGCCGGACAGGGTCCCACGAGCAGTACTTC
TRBV4-2	TRBD2	TRBJ2-3	NA	CASSQGQGLAASTDTQYF	TGTGCCAGCAGCCAGGGGCAGGGACTAGCGGCTAGCACAGATACGCAGTATTTT
TRBV29-1	NA	TRBJ2-7	NA	CSVGAGGYEQYF	TGCAGCGTTGGGGCAGGGGGGTACGAGCAGTACTTC
TRBV5-5	TRBD2	TRBJ2-3	few	CASSSAAGRESGTDTQYF	TGTGCCAGCAGCTCCGCCGCGGGGAGGGAGAGCGGCACAGATACGCAGTATTTT
TRBV4-1	TRBD1	TRBJ1-5	NA	CASSQDMRQGYSNQPQHF	TGCGCCAGCAGCCAAGATATGAGACAGGGGTATAGCAATCAGCCCCAGCATTTT
TRBV6-5	NA	TRBJ1-2	NA	CASRDWGQHGYTF	TGTGCCAGCAGGGATTGGGGGCAGCATGGCTACACCTTC
TRBV4-3	TRBD1	TRBJ2-4	NA	CASSQLPGGIAKNIQYF	TGCGCCAGCAGCCAACTCCCAGGGGGAATAGCCAAAAACATTCAGTACTTC
TRBV18	NA	TRBJ2-3	NA	CASSPHYGHSSTDTQYF	TGTGCCAGCTCACCGCATTACGGTCACTCTAGCACAGATACGCAGTATTTT
TRBV4-1	NA	TRBJ1-5	NA	CASSRQPRGSRDQPQHF	TGCGCCAGCAGCCGACAACCCAGGGGCTCGAGGGATCAGCCCCAGCATTTT
TRBV27	TRBD1	TRBJ1-2	NA	CATGDSNYGYTF	TGTGCCACAGGGGACAGCAACTATGGCTACACCTTC
TRBV12-5	TRBD2	TRBJ2-1	NA	CASSGREDNEQFF	TGTGCTAGTAGCGGGAGGGAGGACAATGAGCAGTTCTTC
TRBV2	TRBD2	TRBJ2-1	NA	CASSEAWLAGHNEQFF	TGTGCCAGCAGTGAAGCGTGGCTAGCGGGCCACAATGAGCAGTTCTTC